This T cell receptor (beta chain) is from a study of shared clonotypes between healthy human individuals. Sequencing used immunoSEQ multiplex PCR; TCRdb keeps in-frame clones, though not all of them. The table records some 2.4 million clones, roughly 93% of them present only once. Trimming removed 1 base at V and 7 bases at J, with 17 bases between. This CDR3 is 16 amino acids long. Germline V gene sequence: CDR1 SGHTA, CDR2 FQGNSA. Sequencing used naive CD4+ T cells from PBMCs. Subset noted: CD45RA+ positively selected. V and J are TRBV7-2 and TRBJ2-1; D is possibly TRBD1 (6 bases). This sequence was found in a man aged 18 to 29 in good health. Some clones in this sample may be carry-over from other donors' samples. The CDR3 nucleotides read TGTGCCAGCAGCTTAGTATGGGACCCGAGGGGGAATGAGCAGTTCTTC. This sequence encodes CASSLVWDPRGNEQFF.